This TCR beta chain was documented in a study of T cell responses to AZD1222 COVID-19 vaccine. Only in-frame clones appear in the TCRdb table, and some are missing; sequencing was by immunoSEQ multiplex PCR. Of 110,000 or so clones in the sample, 70% to 90% were seen once. The sequence derives from an adult in good health. The source was peripheral blood, collected on day 0 of AZD1222 vaccination.

DNA for the CDR3: TGTGCCAGCATTCTTGGACAGGGGGCGTCCGGGGAGCTGTTTTTT. Residues: CASILGQGASGELFF. This sequence joins TRBV6-5 and TRBJ2-2, with 11 nucleotides matching TRBD1. The CDR3 extends over 15 amino acids. In germline, CDR1 is MNHEY, CDR2 SVGAGI. The V gene end was trimmed by 7 bases and the J gene end by 6 bases; junction bases not matched to a gene: 7.